Here is one T cell receptor (beta chain) with its context. This sample is part of a study of blood T cell repertoires in COVID-19. Study-level background: Samples taken during acute and convalescent COVID-19 were collected in the United States, Italy and Spain. T cells, B-cell-depleted T cells, or PBMCs supplied cDNA or gDNA.

The V and J ends lost 6 bases and 3 bases respectively, with 17 bases between them. The CDR3 consists of 15 residues. Germline CDR1 MDHEN, CDR2 SYDVKM. How the authors handled the data: Reference gene primer amplification gave nucleated cell count estimates. Using immunoSEQ multiplex PCR, the repertoire was profiled, and TCRdb retains in-frame clones only, with some absent. The V and J calls and the clone size are those of that table, but D and trimming were determined from the DNA. The data contain approximately 47,000 clones, around 85% of them seen just once; the ten biggest clones take up almost 6%.

This receptor was taken from an older woman with acute or convalescent COVID-19. The V and J genes are TRBV28 and TRBJ2-5, with D tentatively TRBD2 (5 bases). Sequenced input: peripheral blood. In nucleotides, the CDR3 is TGTGCCAGCAGCCTGCCCACGGGGTGGAAAGAGACCCAGTACTTC. It is translated as CASSLPTGWKETQYF.